A few counts support the clone carrying this TCR beta chain. The sample is drawn from a study of T-cell reconstitution after alpha-beta-depleted transplantation in children. Unique molecular identifiers were used in preparing the TCRbeta library. One entry per CDR3 protein, called by TCRdb with MiXCR from the PCR reads. The sample lists some 640,000 distinct CDR3 sequences; around a sixth were seen once. Germline-derived CDR1 and CDR2 are SEHNR and FQNEAQ (reference sequence). This CDR3 spans 15 amino acids. With V trimmed by 5 bases and J by 6 bases, 10 bases remained unmatched. J is TRBJ1-1 and V is TRBV7-9; 9 bases line up with TRBD1. The source material was PBMCs from the stem cell graft donor, sampled from the stem cell graft. This receptor was taken from a human donor who donated a stem cell graft to a child with acute myeloid leukemia. CDR3 sequence (DNA): TGTGCCAGCAGCACTATCGGGGGACAGGGTGCTGAAGCTTTCTTT. This encodes CASSTIGGQGAEAFF. Filled out from reference TRBV7-9 and TRBJ1-1, the complete variable domain reads DTGVSQNPRHKITKRGQNVTFRCDPISEHNRLYWYRQTLGQGPEFLTYFQNEAQLEKSRLLSDRFSAERPKGSFSTLEIQRTEQGDSAMYLCASSTIGGQGAEAFFGQGTRLTVV.